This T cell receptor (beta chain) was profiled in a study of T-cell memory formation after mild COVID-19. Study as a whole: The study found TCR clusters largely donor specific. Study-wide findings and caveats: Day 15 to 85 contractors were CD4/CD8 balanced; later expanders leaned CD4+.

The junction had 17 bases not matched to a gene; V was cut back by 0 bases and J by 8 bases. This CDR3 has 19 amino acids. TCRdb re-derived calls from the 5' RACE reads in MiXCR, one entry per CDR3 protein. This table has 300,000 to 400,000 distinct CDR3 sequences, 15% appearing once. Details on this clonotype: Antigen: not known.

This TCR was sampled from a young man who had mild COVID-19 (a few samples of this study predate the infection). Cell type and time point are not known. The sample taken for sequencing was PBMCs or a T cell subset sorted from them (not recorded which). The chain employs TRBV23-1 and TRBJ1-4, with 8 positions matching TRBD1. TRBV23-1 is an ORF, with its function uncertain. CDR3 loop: CASSQSPRRGPAGLEKLFF. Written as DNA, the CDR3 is TGCGCCAGCAGTCAATCCCCCCGCAGGGGGCCCGCCGGCTTGGAAAAACTGTTTTTT.